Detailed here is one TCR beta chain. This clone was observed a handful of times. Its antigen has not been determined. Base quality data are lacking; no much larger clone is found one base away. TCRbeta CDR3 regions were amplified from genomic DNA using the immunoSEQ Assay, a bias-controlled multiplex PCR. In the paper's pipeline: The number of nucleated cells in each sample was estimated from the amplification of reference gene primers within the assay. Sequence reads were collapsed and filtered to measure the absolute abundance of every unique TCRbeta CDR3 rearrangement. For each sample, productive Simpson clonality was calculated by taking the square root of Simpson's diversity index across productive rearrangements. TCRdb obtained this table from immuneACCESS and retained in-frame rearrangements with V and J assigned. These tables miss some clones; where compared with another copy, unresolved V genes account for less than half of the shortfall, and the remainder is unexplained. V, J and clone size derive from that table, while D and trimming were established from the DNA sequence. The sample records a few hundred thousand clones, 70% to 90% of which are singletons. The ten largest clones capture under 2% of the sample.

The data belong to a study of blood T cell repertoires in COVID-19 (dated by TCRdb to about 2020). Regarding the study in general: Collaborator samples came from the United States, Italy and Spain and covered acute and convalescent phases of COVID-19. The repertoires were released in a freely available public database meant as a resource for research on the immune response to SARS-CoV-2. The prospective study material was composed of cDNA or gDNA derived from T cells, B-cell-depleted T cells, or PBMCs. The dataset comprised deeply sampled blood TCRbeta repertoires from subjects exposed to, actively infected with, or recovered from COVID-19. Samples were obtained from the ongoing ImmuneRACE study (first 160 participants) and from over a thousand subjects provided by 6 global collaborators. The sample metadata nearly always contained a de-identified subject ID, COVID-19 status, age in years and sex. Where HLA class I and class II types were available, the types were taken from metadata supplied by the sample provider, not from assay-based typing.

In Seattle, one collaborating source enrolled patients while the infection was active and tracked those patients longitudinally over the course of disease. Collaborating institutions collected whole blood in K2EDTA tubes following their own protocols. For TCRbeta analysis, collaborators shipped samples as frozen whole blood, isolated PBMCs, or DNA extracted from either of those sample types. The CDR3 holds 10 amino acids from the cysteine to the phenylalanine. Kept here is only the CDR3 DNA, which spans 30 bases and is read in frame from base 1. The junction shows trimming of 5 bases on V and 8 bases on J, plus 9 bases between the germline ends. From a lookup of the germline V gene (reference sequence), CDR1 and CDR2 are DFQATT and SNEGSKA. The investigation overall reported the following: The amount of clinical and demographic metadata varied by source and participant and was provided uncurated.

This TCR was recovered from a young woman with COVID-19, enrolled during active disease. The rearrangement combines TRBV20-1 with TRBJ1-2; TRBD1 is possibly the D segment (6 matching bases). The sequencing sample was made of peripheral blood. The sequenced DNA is TGCAGTGCTGCAGGGGTGGGCTACACCTTC. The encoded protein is CSAAGVGYTF.